Given below is one T cell receptor (beta chain) in context. Its antigen is unknown. This sample was included in a study of shared clonotypes between healthy human individuals. Looking at the study overall: Researchers drew samples from two women and a few men aged 18 to 49. Study results and limitations: Rarefaction curves obtained for sorted subsets showed sequencing incomplete despite large depth. Across a handful of donors, naive CD4 shared roughly 5%, naive CD8 more than 3%, memory CD4 roughly 2.3%, memory CD8 0.35% to 0.5%.

From germline, CDR1 is PRHDT and CDR2 FYEKMQ (reference sequence). The CDR3 length is 14 residues. Deletions cut 5 bases from V and 0 bases from J, with 8 bases between. The authors split each subset's genomic DNA evenly across several immunoSEQ plates. Assay used: immunoSEQ multiplex PCR; TCRdb lists only in-frame clones, some missing. The sample carries fewer than 2.5 million clones, approximately 93% recorded once. The sequence came from a man aged 18 to 30 in good health. Some clones in this sample may be carry-over from other donors' samples. Sample: naive CD4+ T cells from PBMCs. Subset specified: CD45RA+ positively selected. The rearrangement joins TRBV13 to TRBJ2-1, with D perhaps TRBD2 (5 bases). The DNA for the CDR3 is TGTGCCAGCAGCCGCACTAGCTCCTACAATGAGCAGTTCTTC. It is translated as CASSRTSSYNEQFF.